The clone carrying this T cell receptor (beta chain) has more than one count but fewer than ten. Its antigen is unidentified. Some clones are missing from TCRdb's copy, which holds only in-frame ones; the method was immunoSEQ multiplex PCR. Of 2.3 million or so clones in the sample, more than 80% were seen once. The data stem from a study of shared clonotypes between healthy human individuals. Study findings and constraints: The expectation was that sequencing depth would affect clonotype sharing among donors. On the whole, naive subsets had larger estimated richness than memory subsets had.

Germline V gives CDR1 SGHRS, CDR2 YFSETQ. This CDR3 contains 13 residues. The V and J ends lost 6 bases and 1 base respectively, with 10 bases between them. Sequenced input: naive CD4+ T cells from PBMCs. Subset specified: CD45RA+ positively selected. The sequence derives from a man between 18 and 29 years old in good health. Some clones in this sample may be carry-over from other donors' samples. The rearrangement links TRBV5-1 to TRBJ1-1, with D possibly matching TRBD1 (5 bases). The DNA of the CDR3 is TGCGCCAGCACAGGGAACGAGAACACTGAAGCTTTCTTT. Encoded protein: CASTGNENTEAFF.